In this sample, the clone carrying this T cell receptor beta chain is medium-sized. This entry comes from a study of prognosis after radiotherapy for stage I lung cancer. The CDR3 totals 15 residues. Germline V gives CDR1 SGHAT, CDR2 FQNNGV. Trimming left V 7 bases short and J 0 bases short, with 13 bases between. The blood draw at each of two time points yielded roughly 6 milliliters of peripheral blood. Genomic DNA was the source, and TCR beta CDR3 was amplified from it by two-round multiplex PCR. The authors ran first-round PCR with primers specific to each TRBV and TRBJ gene. TCRdb recomputed calls from the multiplex PCR reads with MiXCR, one row per CDR3 protein. The sample holds approximately 11,000 distinct CDR3 sequences, 45% to 65% seen once.

Sequencing was performed on PBMCs, taken before or after stereotactic body radiation therapy (not recorded which). The clonotype originates from a donor aged 50 or older with non-small cell lung cancer. V is TRBV11-2 and J is TRBJ2-1, with D possibly called TRBD1 or TRBD2 (5 bases each). CDR3 coding DNA: TGTGCCAGCACACCAAGGGACCTCTCCTACAATGAGCAGTTCTTC. It yields the protein CASTPRDLSYNEQFF.